This TCR beta chain was documented in a study of shared clonotypes between healthy human individuals. Whole-study results and caveats: At large depth, rarefaction still showed sorted-subset sequencing to be incomplete.

Profiled with immunoSEQ multiplex PCR; TCRdb holds only in-frame clones, not every one. The sample holds around 1.5 million clones, nearly 99% seen once. CDR3 length equals 13 residues. V was shortened by 4 bases and J by 3 bases, with 8 bases between the two germline ends. Germline V CDR1 and CDR2: SGHAT, FQNNGV. Remarks on this clone: Antigen specificity is unknown.

The V call is TRBV11-2, the J call TRBJ2-3; tentatively, D is TRBD2 (6 bases). This clonotype originated in a man aged 25 to 45 in good health. Input material: naive CD4+ T cells sorted from blood. As for subset: CD45RA+ positively selected. CDR3 nucleotide sequence: TGTGCCAGCAGCTGGCTAGCGACAGATACGCAGTATTTT. Translated: CASSWLATDTQYF.